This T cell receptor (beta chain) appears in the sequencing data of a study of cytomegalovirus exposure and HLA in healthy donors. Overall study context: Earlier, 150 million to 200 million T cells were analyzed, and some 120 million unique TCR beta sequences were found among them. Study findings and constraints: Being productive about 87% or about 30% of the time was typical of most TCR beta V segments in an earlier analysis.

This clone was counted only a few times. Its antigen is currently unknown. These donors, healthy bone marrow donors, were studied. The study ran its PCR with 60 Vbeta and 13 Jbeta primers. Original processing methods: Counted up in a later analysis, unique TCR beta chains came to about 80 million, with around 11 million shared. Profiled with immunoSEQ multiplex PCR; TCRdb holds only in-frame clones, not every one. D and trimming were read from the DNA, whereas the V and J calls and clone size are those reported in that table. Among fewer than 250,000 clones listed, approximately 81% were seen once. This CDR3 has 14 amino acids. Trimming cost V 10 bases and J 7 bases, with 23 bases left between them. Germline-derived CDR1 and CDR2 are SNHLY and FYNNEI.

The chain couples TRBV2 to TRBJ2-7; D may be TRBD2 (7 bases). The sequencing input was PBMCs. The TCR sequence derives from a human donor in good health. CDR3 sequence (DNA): TGTGCCATCCAAGAGGGGGAGGGCAAGTGGGAGCAGTACTTC. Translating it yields CAIQEGEGKWEQYF. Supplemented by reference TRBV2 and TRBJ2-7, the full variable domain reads EPEVTQTPSHQVTQMGQEVILRCVPISNHLYFYWYRQILGQKVEFLVSFYNNEISEKSEIFDDQFSVERPDGSNFTLKIRSTKLEDSAMYFCAIQEGEGKWEQYFGPGTRLTVT.